The subject of this entry is one TCR beta chain. Antigen specificity is unknown. The CDR3 has 14 residues. V dropped 6 bases and J dropped 6; count of bases not matched to a gene: 3. The germline gives CDR1 ENHRY, CDR2 SYGVKD. This sample was included in a study of cytomegalovirus exposure and HLA in healthy donors. General study results and limits: Earlier results showed most TCR beta V segments being productive about 90% or about 30% of the time. Differences between HLA loci emerged in a later analysis of TCR association rates, with DRB1 most and HLA-C fewest. Overall, approximately 150 TCR beta chains were annotated as cytomegalovirus-associated.

Amplification used 60 Vbeta primers and 13 Jbeta primers. Only in-frame clones appear in the TCRdb table, and some are missing; sequencing was by immunoSEQ multiplex PCR. The sample shows about 160,000 clones, around 84% of them seen only once. Sample: PBMCs. This receptor was identified in a young man in good health and CMV-seronegative. The J gene is TRBJ2-1, the V gene TRBV10-3, with 12 bases lining up with TRBD1. DNA of the CDR3: TGTGCCATCAGGGGGACAGGGGGCATCAATGAGCAGTTCTTC. Translating gives CAIRGTGGINEQFF.